What follows is one T cell receptor (beta chain) and its context. Its antigen is currently unknown. Sequencing used immunoSEQ multiplex PCR; TCRdb keeps in-frame clones, though not all of them. The sample lists about 79,000 clones, 84% occurring once. The CDR3 sequence is 15 residues long. The ends lost 1 base at V and 7 bases at J; junction bases unmatched: 7. Germline V gene lookup returns CDR1 SGDLS and CDR2 YYNGEE. This sample stems from a study of OX40 agonist ivuxolimab in advanced cancers. Overall study context: At doses from 0.01 to 10 mg/kg, patients were given intravenous ivuxolimab every 2 weeks. Aged roughly 20 to 79 with a mean of roughly 65 years, they were less than 90% male.

Regarding the study as a whole: Partial responders receiving 0.1-3.0 mg/kg showed among the lowest clonal expansion.

This sequence originates from an adult with an advanced solid tumor such as melanoma, head and neck, liver or kidney cancer. The chain is built from TRBV9 and TRBJ2-1; the match to TRBD2 covers 8 bases. The sample here was CD4+ or CD8+ T cells sorted from blood, taken in a trial of the OX40 agonist ivuxolimab. CDR3 in amino acids: CASSVMGLGSNEQFF. The CDR3 DNA reads as TGTGCCAGCAGCGTAATGGGACTAGGTTCGAATGAGCAGTTCTTC.